This T cell receptor (beta chain) came from a study of cytomegalovirus exposure and HLA in healthy donors. Use of 60 Vbeta and 13 Jbeta primers characterized the PCR. TCRdb's table, derived via immunoSEQ multiplex PCR, lists solely in-frame clones and lacks some. Of 95,000 to 150,000 clones listed, approximately 84% are singletons. The V segment lost 3 bases and the J segment 7 bases; nucleotides outside the gene matches: 4. The CDR3 has 15 amino acids. Germline CDR1 and CDR2: MDHEN and SYDVKM. The material sequenced was PBMCs. This receptor was identified in a man aged 50 or older in good health and CMV-seronegative. V is TRBV28 and J is TRBJ1-5; TRBD1 matches at 12 bases. The CDR3 protein is CASSFGTGGRQPQHF. CDR3 coding DNA: TGTGCCAGCAGTTTCGGGACAGGGGGCAGGCAGCCCCAGCATTTT.